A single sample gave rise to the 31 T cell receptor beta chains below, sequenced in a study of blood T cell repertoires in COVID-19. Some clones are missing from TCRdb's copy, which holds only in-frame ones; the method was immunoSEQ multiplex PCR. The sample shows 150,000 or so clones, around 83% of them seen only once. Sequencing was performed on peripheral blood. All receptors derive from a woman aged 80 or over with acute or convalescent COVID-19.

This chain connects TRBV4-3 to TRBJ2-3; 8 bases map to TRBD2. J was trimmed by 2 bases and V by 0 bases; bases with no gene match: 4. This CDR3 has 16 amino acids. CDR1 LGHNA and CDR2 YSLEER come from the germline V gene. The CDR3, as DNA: TGCGCCAGCAGCCAAGAGGTAGCGGGGACCACAGATACGCAGTATTTT. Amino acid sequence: CASSQEVAGTTDTQYF.

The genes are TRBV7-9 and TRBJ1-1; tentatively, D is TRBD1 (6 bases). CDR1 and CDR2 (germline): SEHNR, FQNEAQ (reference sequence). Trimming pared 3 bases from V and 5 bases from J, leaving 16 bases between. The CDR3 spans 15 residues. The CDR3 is CASSLQGRLRTEAFF. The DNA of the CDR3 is TGTGCCAGCAGCTTGCAGGGGCGCCTGAGGACTGAAGCTTTCTTT.

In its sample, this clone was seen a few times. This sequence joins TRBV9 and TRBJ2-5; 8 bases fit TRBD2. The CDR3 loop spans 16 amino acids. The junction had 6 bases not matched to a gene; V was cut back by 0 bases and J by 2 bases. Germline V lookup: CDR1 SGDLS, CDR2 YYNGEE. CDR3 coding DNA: TGTGCCAGCAGCGTAGGTAGCGGGGTAGGACAAGAGACCCAGTACTTC. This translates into CASSVGSGVGQETQYF.

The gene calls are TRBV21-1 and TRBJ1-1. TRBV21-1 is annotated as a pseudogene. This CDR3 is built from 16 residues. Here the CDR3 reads CASSKGFRAGNTEAFF. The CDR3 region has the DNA TGTGCCAGCAGCAAAGGATTTAGAGCCGGGAACACTGAAGCTTTCTTT.

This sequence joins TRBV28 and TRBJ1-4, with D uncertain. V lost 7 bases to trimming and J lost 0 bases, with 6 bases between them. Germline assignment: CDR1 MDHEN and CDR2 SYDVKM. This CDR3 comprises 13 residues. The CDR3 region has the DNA TGTGCCAGCAACGAGGCAACTAATGAAAAACTGTTTTTT. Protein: CASNEATNEKLFF. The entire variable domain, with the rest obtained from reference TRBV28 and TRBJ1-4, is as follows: DVKVTQSSRYLVKRTGEKVFLECVQDMDHENMFWYRQDPGLGLRLIYFSYDVKMKEKGDIPEGYSVSREKKERFSLILESASTNQTSMYLCASNEATNEKLFFGSGTQLSVL.

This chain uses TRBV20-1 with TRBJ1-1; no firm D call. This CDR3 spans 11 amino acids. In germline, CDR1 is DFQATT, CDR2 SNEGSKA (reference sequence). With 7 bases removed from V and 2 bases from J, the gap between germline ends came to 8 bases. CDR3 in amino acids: CSGTVNTEAFF. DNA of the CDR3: TGCAGTGGAACAGTAAACACTGAAGCTTTCTTT.

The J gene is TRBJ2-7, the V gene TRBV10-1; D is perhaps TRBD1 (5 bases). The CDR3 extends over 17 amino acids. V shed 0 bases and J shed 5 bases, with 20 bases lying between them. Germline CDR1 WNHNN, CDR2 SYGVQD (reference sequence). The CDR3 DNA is TGCGCCAGCAGTGAGTCGAAAAAAGGCACCCACAGGCACGAGCAGTACTTC. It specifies CASSESKKGTHRHEQYF.

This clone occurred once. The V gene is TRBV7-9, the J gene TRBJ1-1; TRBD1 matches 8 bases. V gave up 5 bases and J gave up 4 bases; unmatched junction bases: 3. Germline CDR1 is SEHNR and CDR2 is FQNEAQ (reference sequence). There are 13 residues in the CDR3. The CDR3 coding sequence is TGTGCCAGCAGCGTAGGGACAGGCACTGAAGCTTTCTTT. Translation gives CASSVGTGTEAFF.

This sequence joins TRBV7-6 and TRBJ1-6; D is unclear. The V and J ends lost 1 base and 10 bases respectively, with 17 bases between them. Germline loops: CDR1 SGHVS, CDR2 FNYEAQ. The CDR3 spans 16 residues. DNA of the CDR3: TGTGCCAGCAGCTTAGGAGGCAGCCTATCGAACTCACCCCTCCACTTT. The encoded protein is CASSLGGSLSNSPLHF.

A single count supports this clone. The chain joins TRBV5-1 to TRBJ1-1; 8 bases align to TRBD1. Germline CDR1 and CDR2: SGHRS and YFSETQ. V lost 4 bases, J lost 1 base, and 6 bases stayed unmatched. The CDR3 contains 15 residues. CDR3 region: CASSLDRVSNTEAFF. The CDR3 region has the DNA TGCGCCAGCAGCCTGGACAGGGTATCGAACACTGAAGCTTTCTTT.

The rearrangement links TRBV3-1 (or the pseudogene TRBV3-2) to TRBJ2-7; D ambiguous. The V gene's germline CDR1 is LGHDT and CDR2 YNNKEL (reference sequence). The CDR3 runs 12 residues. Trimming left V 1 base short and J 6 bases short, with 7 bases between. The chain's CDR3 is CASSQVQSEQYF. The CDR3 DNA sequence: TGTGCCAGCAGCCAAGTTCAGTCCGAGCAGTACTTC.

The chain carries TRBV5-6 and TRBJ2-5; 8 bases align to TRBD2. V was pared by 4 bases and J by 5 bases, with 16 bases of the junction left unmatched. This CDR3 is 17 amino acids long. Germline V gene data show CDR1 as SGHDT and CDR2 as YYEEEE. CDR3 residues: CASSINTGGARRETQYF. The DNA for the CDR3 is TGTGCCAGCAGCATCAACACCGGGGGGGCACGTAGGGAGACCCAGTACTTC.

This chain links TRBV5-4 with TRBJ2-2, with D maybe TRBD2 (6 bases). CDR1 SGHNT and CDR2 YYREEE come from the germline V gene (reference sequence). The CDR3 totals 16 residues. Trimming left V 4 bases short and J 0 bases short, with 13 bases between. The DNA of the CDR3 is TGTGCCAGCAGCCCAAGGAGGGGTCCGAACACCGGGGAGCTGTTTTTT. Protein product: CASSPRRGPNTGELFF.

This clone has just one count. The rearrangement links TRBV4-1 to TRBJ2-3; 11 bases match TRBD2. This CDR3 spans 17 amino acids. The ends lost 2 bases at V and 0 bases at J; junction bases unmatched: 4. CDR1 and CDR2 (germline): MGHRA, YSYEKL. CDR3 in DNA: TGCGCCAGCAGCCAAACGGGACTAGCGGCTAGCACAGATACGCAGTATTTT. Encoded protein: CASSQTGLAASTDTQYF.

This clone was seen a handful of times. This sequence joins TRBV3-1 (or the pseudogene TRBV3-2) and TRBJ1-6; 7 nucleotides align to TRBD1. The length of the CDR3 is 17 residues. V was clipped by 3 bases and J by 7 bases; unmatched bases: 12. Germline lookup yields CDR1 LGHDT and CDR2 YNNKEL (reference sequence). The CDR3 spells CASSHETTTGMNSPLHF. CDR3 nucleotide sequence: TGTGCCAGCAGCCACGAAACCACGACAGGGATGAATTCACCCCTCCACTTT.

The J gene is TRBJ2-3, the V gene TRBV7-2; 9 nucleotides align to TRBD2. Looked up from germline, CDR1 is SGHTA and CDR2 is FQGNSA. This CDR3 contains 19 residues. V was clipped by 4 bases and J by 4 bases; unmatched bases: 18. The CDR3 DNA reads TGTGCCAGCAGCTCCCCCCCGGGAGGCGGGGGGGCCAAGTCAGATACGCAGTATTTT. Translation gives CASSSPPGGGGAKSDTQYF.

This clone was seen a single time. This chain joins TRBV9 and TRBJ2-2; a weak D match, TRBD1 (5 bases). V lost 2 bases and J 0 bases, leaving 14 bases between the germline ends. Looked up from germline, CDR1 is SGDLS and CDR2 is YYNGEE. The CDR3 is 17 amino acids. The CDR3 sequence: CASSVVPGLANTGELFF. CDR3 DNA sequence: TGTGCCAGCAGCGTTGTTCCAGGGCTAGCGAACACCGGGGAGCTGTTTTTT.

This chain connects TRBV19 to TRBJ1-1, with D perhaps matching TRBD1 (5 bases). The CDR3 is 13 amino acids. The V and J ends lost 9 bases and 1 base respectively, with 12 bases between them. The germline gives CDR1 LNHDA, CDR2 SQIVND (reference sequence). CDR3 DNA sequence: TGTGCCAGCAAGCGACAGACGAACACTGAAGCTTTCTTT. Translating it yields CASKRQTNTEAFF.

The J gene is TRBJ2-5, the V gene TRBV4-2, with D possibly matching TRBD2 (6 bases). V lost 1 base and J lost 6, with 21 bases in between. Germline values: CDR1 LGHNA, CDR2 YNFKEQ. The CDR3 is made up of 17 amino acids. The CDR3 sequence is CASSQVGGDAAGKTQYF. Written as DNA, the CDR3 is TGTGCCAGCAGCCAAGTCGGGGGTGACGCGGCGGGAAAGACCCAGTACTTC.

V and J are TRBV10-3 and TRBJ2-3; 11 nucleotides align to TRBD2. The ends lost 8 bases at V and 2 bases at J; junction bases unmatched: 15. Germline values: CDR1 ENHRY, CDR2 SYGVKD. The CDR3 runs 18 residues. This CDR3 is CAIQGSATSGENTDTQYF. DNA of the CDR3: TGTGCCATCCAAGGATCCGCGACTAGCGGGGAGAACACAGATACGCAGTATTTT.

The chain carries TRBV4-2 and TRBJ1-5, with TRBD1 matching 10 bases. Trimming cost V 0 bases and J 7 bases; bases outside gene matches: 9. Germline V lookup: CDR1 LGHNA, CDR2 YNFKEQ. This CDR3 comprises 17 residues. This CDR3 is CASSQDLPGQGTQPQHF. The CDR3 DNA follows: TGTGCCAGCAGCCAAGATCTACCGGGACAGGGGACGCAGCCCCAGCATTTT.

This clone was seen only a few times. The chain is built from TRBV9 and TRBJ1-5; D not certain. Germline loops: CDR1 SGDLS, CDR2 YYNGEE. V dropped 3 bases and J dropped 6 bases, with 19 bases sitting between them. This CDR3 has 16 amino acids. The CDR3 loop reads CASSAPSRGVSQPQHF. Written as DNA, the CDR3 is TGTGCCAGCAGCGCCCCCTCGCGGGGTGTTAGTCAGCCCCAGCATTTT.

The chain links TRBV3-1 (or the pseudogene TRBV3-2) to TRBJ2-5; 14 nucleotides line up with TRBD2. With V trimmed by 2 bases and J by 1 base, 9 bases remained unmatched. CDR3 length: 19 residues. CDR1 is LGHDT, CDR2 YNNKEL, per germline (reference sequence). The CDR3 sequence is CASSQNIPGLAGAQETQYF. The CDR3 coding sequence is TGTGCCAGCAGCCAAAATATCCCGGGACTAGCGGGGGCCCAAGAGACCCAGTACTTC.

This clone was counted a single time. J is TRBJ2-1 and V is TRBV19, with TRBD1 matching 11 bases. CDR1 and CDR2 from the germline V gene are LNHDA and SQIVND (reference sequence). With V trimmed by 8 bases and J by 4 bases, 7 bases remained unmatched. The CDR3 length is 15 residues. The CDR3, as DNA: TGTGCCAGTGCCGGGCGGGACAGGGGGTACAATGAGCAGTTCTTC. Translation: CASAGRDRGYNEQFF.

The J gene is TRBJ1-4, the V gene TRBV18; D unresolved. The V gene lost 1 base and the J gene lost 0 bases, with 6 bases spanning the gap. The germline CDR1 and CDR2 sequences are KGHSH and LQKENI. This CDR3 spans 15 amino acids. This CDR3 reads CASSPLAATNEKLFF. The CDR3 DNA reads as TGTGCCAGCTCACCACTGGCGGCAACTAATGAAAAACTGTTTTTT.

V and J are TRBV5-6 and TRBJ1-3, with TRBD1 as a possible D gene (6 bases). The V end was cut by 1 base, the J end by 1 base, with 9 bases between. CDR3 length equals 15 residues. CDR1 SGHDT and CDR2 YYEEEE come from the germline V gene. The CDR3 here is CASSLKGGSGNTIYF. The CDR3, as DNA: TGTGCCAGCAGCTTGAAAGGGGGATCTGGAAACACCATATATTTT.

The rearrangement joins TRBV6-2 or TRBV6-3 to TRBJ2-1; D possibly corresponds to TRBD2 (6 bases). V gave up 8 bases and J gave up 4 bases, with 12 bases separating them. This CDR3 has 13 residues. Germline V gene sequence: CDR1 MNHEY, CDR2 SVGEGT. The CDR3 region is CASRPGGYNEQFF. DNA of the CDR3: TGTGCCAGCCGCCCTGGGGGGTACAATGAGCAGTTCTTC.

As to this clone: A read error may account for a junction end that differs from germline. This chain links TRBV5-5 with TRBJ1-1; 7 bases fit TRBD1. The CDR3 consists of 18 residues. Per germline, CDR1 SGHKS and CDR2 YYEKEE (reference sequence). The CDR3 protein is CASSLGVIGGGRNTEAFF. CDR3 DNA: TGCGCCAGCAGCTTGGGGGTGATAGGGGGCGGTAGGAACACTGAAGCTTTCTTT.

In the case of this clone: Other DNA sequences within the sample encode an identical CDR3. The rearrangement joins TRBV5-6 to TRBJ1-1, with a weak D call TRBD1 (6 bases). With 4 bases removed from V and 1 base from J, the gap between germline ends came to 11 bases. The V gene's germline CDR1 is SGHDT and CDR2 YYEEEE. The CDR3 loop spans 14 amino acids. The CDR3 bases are TGTGCCAGCAGCCCAGGGGTACGGAACACTGAAGCTTTCTTT. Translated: CASSPGVRNTEAFF.

The chain's CDR3 is CASSDRTAYEQYF. CDR3 nucleotide sequence: TGTGCCAGCAGCGACAGGACTGCCTACGAGCAGTACTTC. The chain employs TRBV12-3 or TRBV12-4 and TRBJ2-7, with a tentative D call TRBD1 (6 bases). The CDR3 loop spans 13 amino acids. Trimming cost V 6 bases and J 2 bases, with 11 bases left between them.

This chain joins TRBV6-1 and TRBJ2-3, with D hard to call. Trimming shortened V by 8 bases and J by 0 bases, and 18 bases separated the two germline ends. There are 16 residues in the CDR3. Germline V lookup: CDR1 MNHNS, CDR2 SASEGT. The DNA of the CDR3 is TGTGCCAGCTGTGTGCATGGTCTTACTAGCACAGATACGCAGTATTTT. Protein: CASCVHGLTSTDTQYF.